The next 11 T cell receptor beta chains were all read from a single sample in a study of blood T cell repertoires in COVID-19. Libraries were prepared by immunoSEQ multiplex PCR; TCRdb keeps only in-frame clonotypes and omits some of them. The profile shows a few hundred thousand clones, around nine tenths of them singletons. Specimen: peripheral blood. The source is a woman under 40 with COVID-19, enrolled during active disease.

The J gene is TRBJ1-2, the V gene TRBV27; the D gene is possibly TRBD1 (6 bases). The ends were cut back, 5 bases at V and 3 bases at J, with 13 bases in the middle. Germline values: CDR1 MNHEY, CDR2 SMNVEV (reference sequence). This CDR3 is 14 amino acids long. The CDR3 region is CASSIGGAYYGYTF. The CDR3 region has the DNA TGTGCCAGCAGTATAGGGGGGGCCTACTATGGCTACACCTTC.

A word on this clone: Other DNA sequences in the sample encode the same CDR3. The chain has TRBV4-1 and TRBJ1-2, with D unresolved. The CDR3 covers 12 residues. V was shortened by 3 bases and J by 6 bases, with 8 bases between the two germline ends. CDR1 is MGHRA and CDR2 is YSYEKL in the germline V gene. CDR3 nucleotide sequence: TGCGCCAGCAGCCAGGCGGGGAATGGCTACACCTTC. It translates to CASSQAGNGYTF.

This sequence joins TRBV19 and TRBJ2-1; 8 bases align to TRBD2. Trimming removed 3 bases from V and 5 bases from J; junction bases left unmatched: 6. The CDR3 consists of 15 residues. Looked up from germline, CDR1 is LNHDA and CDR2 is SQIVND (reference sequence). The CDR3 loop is CASSIAAGANNEQFF. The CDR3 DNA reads TGTGCCAGTAGTATTGCAGCGGGGGCAAACAATGAGCAGTTCTTC.

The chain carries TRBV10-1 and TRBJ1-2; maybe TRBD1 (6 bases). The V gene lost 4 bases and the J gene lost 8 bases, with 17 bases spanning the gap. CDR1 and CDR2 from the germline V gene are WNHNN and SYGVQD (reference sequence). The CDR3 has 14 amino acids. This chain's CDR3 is CASSAGIRGEGYTF. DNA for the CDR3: TGCGCCAGCAGTGCTGGAATCAGGGGAGAAGGCTACACCTTC.

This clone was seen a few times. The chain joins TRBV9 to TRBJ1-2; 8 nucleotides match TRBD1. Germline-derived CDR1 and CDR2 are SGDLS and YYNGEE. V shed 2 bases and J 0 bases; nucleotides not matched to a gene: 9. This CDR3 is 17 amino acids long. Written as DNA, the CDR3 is TGTGCCAGCAGCGTCAATCCGGACAGGGCATCTAACTATGGCTACACCTTC. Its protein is CASSVNPDRASNYGYTF.

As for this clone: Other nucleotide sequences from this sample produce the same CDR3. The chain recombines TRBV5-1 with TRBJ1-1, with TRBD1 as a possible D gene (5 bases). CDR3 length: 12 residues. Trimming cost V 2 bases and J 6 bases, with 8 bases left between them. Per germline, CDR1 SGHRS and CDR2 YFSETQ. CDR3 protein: CASSFTGAEAFF. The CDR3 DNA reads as TGCGCCAGCAGCTTTACGGGGGCTGAAGCTTTCTTT.

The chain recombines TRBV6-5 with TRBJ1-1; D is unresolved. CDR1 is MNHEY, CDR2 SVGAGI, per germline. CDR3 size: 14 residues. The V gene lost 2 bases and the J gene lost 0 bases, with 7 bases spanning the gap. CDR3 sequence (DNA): TGTGCCAGCAGTTACGAGGGCATGAACACTGAAGCTTTCTTT. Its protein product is CASSYEGMNTEAFF.

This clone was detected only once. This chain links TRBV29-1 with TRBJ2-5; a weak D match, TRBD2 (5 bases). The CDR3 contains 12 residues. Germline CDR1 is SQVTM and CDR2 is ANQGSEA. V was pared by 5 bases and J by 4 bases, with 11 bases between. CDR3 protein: CSVRSGGETQYF. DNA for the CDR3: TGCAGCGTTCGGTCTGGAGGAGAGACCCAGTACTTC. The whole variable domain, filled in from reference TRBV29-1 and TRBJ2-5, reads SAVISQKPSRDICQRGTSLTIQCQVDSQVTMMFWYRQQPGQSLTLIATANQGSEATYESGFVIDKFPISRPNLTFSTLTVSNMSPEDSSIYLCSVRSGGETQYFGPGTRLLVL.

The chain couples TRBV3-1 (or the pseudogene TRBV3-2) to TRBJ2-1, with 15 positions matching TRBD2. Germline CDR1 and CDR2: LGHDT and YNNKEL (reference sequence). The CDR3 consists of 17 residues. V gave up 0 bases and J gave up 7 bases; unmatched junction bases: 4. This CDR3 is CASSQEGLAGGGNEQFF. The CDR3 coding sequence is TGTGCCAGCAGCCAAGAGGGACTAGCGGGGGGCGGGAATGAGCAGTTCTTC.

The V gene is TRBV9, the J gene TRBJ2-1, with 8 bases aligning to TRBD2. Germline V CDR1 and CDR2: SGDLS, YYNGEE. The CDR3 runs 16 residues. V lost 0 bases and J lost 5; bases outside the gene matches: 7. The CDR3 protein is CASSVVEAGDHNEQFF. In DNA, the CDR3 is TGTGCCAGCAGCGTAGTCGAAGCGGGGGATCACAATGAGCAGTTCTTC.

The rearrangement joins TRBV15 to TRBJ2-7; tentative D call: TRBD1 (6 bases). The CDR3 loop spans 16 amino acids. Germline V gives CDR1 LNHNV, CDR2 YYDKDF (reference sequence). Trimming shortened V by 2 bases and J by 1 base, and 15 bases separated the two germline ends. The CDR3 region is CATSRQSGTSSYEQYF. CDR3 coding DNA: TGTGCCACCAGCAGACAATCCGGGACATCGTCCTACGAGCAGTACTTC. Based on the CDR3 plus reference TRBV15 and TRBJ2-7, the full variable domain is DAMVIQNPRYQVTQFGKPVTLSCSQTLNHNVMYWYQQKSSQAPKLLFHYYDKDFNNEADTPDNFQSRRPNTSFCFLDIRSPGLGDTAMYLCATSRQSGTSSYEQYFGPGTRLTVT.